These T cell receptor beta chains were read from a single sample in a study of CD8 T cells in ankylosing spondylitis. TCRdb recomputed calls from the 5' RACE reads with MiXCR, one row per CDR3 protein. The sample shows 670,000 or so distinct CDR3 sequences, 15% to 20% of them seen only once. Sequenced sample: blood, either unsorted or a sorted T cell fraction (not recorded which). Receptors originate from a male donor with ankylosing spondylitis. Both conserved end residues are part of each CDR3. D genes are given only for firm matches. Some rows have no size entry. The others give once, few or many, or a class for an expanded clone.

D: -; size: -; J: TRBJ2-3; V: TRBV6-5; DNA: TGTGCCAGCAGTTACTTGGACAGCAGAGGTACGCAGTATTTT; CDR3: CASSYLDSRGTQYF
D: -; size: -; J: TRBJ2-7; V: TRBV6-1; DNA: TGTGCCAGCAGTCCAGTCGGGGGACACTACGAGCAGTACTTC; CDR3: CASSPVGGHYEQYF
D: -; size: -; J: TRBJ2-1; V: TRBV10-3; DNA: TGTGCCATCAGTGAGTCAGGGAAGGGCGGGAATGAGCAGTTCTTC; CDR3: CAISESGKGGNEQFF
D: TRBD2; size: few; J: TRBJ2-7; V: TRBV20-1; DNA: TGCAGTGCCCCACGCCCGGGACTAGGGTACGAGCAGTACTTC; CDR3: CSAPRPGLGYEQYF
D: -; size: few; J: TRBJ2-2; V: TRBV5-6; DNA: TGTGCCAGCAGCTTGGTCGACAGGAACACCGGGGAGCTGTTTTTT; CDR3: CASSLVDRNTGELFF
D: -; size: -; J: TRBJ2-7; V: TRBV7-8; DNA: TGTGCCAGCAGCCCGAGGGCTTCCGCCTACGAGCAGTACTTC; CDR3: CASSPRASAYEQYF
D: -; size: few; J: TRBJ1-3; V: TRBV7-3; DNA: TGTGCCAGCAGCCCCACCGGCAGTCCTGGAAACACCATATATTTT; CDR3: CASSPTGSPGNTIYF
D: TRBD2; size: -; J: TRBJ2-1; V: TRBV5-5; DNA: TGTGCCAGCAGCTTCCTCCTAGCGGGAGGGCCCAATGAGCAGTTCTTC; CDR3: CASSFLLAGGPNEQFF
D: -; size: -; J: TRBJ1-3; V: TRBV11-2; DNA: TGTGCCAGCAGCTCATCACTCGGACCCTCTGGAAACACCATATATTTT; CDR3: CASSSSLGPSGNTIYF
D: TRBD2; size: -; J: TRBJ2-2; V: TRBV11-2; DNA: TGTGCCAGCAGCTCGCACCTAGCGGGGGGCTTGGGCACCGGGGAGCTGTTTTTT; CDR3: CASSSHLAGGLGTGELFF
D: -; size: few; J: TRBJ1-1; V: TRBV20-1; DNA: TGCAGTGCCACGACAGGAAGCATGGCCACTGAAGCTTTCTTT; CDR3: CSATTGSMATEAFF
D: TRBD2; size: -; J: TRBJ2-1; V: TRBV7-8; DNA: TGTGCCAGCAGCCCCCCCCGTGGACTAGCGGACTACAATGAGCAGTTCTTC; CDR3: CASSPPRGLADYNEQFF
D: TRBD1; size: few; J: TRBJ2-3; V: TRBV6-1; DNA: TGTGCCAGCAGAGGCTTAACCCCGGGACAGGGAAGAGGCACAGATACGCAGTATTTT; CDR3: CASRGLTPGQGRGTDTQYF
D: -; size: -; J: TRBJ2-5; V: TRBV12-3/TRBV12-4; DNA: TGTGCCAGCAGTTTCAAGGTTGTTGGTGTGGAGACCCAGTACTTC; CDR3: CASSFKVVGVETQYF
D: TRBD2; size: many; J: TRBJ2-7; V: TRBV27; DNA: TGTGCCAGCAGGTCGGGGGGGGGAGGTGACTACGAGCAGTACTTC; CDR3: CASRSGGGGDYEQYF
D: -; size: -; J: TRBJ1-5; V: TRBV6-2/TRBV6-3; DNA: TGTGCCAGCAGCTTCGGGACTTTTTCGAATAGCAATCAGCCCCAGCATTTT; CDR3: CASSFGTFSNSNQPQHF
D: TRBD2; size: -; J: TRBJ2-5; V: TRBV29-1; DNA: TGCAGCGTTGTGGGGGGGGCCCAGTACTTC; CDR3: CSVVGGAQYF
D: -; size: -; J: TRBJ2-1; V: TRBV7-9; DNA: TGTGCCAGCAGCCCTGCATGGGGGGAGAGCTCCTACAATGAGCAGTTCTTC; CDR3: CASSPAWGESSYNEQFF
D: -; size: many; J: TRBJ1-1; V: TRBV12-3/TRBV12-4; DNA: TGTGCCAGCAGGGGAGGCAGGGTCATGAACACTGAAGCTTTCTTT; CDR3: CASRGGRVMNTEAFF
D: TRBD2; size: -; J: TRBJ2-1; V: TRBV5-1; DNA: TGCGCCAGCAGCTTGGGGGGCCTTAGCGGGAGCTACAATGAGCAGTTCTTC; CDR3: CASSLGGLSGSYNEQFF
D: -; size: -; J: TRBJ2-7; V: TRBV5-1; DNA: TGCGCCAGCAGCTTGGACAGTGGCGAGCAGTACTTC; CDR3: CASSLDSGEQYF
D: -; size: few; J: TRBJ1-5; V: TRBV12-3/TRBV12-4; DNA: TGTGCCAGCAGCAAACAGGGATCGAGCAATCAGCCCCAGCATTTT; CDR3: CASSKQGSSNQPQHF